This T cell receptor beta chain appears in the sequencing data of a study of blood T cell repertoires in COVID-19. CDR1 is SGDLS, CDR2 YYNGEE, per germline. With 2 bases removed from V and 6 bases from J, the gap between germline ends came to 9 bases. This CDR3 has 13 amino acids. Seattle patients were enrolled while actively infected and followed longitudinally. TCRdb's copy holds only in-frame clones and misses some; the assay was immunoSEQ multiplex PCR. The sample lists about 310,000 clones; around 90% were seen once. Comment on this clone: Other DNA sequences in this sample translate to the same CDR3.

The sequence came from a woman between 40 and 50 years old with COVID-19, enrolled during active disease. The sample taken for sequencing was peripheral blood. This chain connects TRBV9 to TRBJ2-1, with a possible D match to TRBD2 (7 bases). The DNA of the CDR3 is TGTGCCAGCAGCGTGGGGGGGCTCAATGAGCAGTTCTTC. Its protein product is CASSVGGLNEQFF.